This T cell receptor beta chain was sequenced in a study of Ad26.COV2.S vaccination and SARS-CoV-2 variants. At the level of the study: In the study, Ad26.COV2.S was injected intramuscularly once, or twice 56 days apart.

Germline-derived CDR1 and CDR2 are SGDLS and YYNGEE. V was shortened by 3 bases and J by 3 bases, with 9 bases between the two germline ends. The CDR3 extends over 13 amino acids. The treatment is: over 15 received Ad26.COV2.S at low or high dose, single or two shots; roughly five received placebo; per-sample allocation not given. Day 63 after the first vaccine or placebo injection was the time point for sampling. Boston hosted the donor, who was an adult aged 18-55 years. Spike of the Wuhan-strain SARS-CoV-2 was expressed by an Ad26 vector, which formed the vaccine. TCRdb keeps only in-frame clones here, not all; method: immunoSEQ multiplex PCR. The sample yields 440,000 or so clones, 80% to 95% seen once.

Sequenced material: peripheral blood, taken in a trial of Ad26.COV2.S vaccine versus placebo. This clonotype was obtained from a person aged 18 to 65 who received the Ad26.COV2.S COVID-19 vaccine or a placebo. This rearrangement joins TRBV9 to TRBJ1-2, with D maybe TRBD1 (5 bases). The CDR3 sequence is CASSASRDYGYTF. For the CDR3, the DNA is TGTGCCAGCAGCGCCTCCAGGGACTATGGCTACACCTTC.